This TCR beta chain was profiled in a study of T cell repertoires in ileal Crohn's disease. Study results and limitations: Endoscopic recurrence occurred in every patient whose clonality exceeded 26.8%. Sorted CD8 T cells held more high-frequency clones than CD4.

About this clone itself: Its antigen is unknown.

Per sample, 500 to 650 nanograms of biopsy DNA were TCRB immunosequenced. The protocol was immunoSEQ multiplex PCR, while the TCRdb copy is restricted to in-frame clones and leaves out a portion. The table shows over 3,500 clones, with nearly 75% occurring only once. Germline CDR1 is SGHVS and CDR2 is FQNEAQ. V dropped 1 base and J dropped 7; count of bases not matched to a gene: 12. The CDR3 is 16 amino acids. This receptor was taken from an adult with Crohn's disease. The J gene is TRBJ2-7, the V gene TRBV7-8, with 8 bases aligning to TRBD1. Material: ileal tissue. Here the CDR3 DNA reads TGTGCCAGCAGCTTAGGGTCTCTGGGCAGGGGGCAAGAGCAGTACTTC. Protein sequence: CASSLGSLGRGQEQYF.